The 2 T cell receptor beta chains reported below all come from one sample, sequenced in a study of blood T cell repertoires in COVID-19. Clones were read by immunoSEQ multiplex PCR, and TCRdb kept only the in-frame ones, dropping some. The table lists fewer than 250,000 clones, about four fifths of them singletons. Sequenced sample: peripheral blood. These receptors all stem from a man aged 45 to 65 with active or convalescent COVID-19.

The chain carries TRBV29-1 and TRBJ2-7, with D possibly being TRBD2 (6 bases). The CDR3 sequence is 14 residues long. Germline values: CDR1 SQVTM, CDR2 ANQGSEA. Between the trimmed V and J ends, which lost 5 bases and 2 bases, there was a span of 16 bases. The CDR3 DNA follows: TGCAGCGTTACCCAGGTCAGGGAGGCCTACGAGCAGTACTTC. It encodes CSVTQVREAYEQYF.

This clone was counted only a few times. The chain's CDR3 is CASSSRTSGVFKQYF. CDR3 DNA sequence: TGTGCCAGCAGTTCCCGGACTAGCGGGGTCTTTAAGCAGTACTTC. The V gene is TRBV5-4, the J gene TRBJ2-7; the match to TRBD2 covers 12 bases. After removal of 5 bases from V and 8 bases from J, the junction contained 11 bases not matched to a gene. This CDR3 region has 15 residues. Germline V gives CDR1 SGHNT, CDR2 YYREEE (reference sequence).